These 2 T cell receptor beta chains were all obtained from the same sample, sequenced in a study of neurological immune-mediated disorders. Time point here: longitudinal time-point 3. TCRdb ran MiXCR on the 5' RACE reads and lists one entry per CDR3 protein. The table shows about 45,000 distinct CDR3 sequences, with around an eighth occurring only once. The sequencing input was PBMCs. Receptors originate from a man aged 25-45 years in good health.

This clonotype has ten or more counts. V gene TRBV29-1 combines with J gene TRBJ2-3; a weak D match, TRBD2 (5 bases). The CDR3 length is 13 residues. Germline values: CDR1 SQVTM, CDR2 ANQGSEA. V was shortened by 5 bases and J by 2 bases, with 11 bases between the two germline ends. The CDR3 region has the DNA TGCAGCGTTCCCCGGGAACCCACAGATACGCAGTATTTT. Translated: CSVPREPTDTQYF.

The chain has TRBV10-3 and TRBJ2-7, with 9 bases identical to TRBD1. This CDR3 is 14 amino acids long. CDR1 and CDR2 from the germline V gene are ENHRY and SYGVKD. Trimming took 2 bases from V and 3 from J; bases not matched to a gene: 2. In DNA, the CDR3 is TGTGCCATCAGTGAGGGACAGGGGATCTACGAGCAGTACTTC. This translates into CAISEGQGIYEQYF.